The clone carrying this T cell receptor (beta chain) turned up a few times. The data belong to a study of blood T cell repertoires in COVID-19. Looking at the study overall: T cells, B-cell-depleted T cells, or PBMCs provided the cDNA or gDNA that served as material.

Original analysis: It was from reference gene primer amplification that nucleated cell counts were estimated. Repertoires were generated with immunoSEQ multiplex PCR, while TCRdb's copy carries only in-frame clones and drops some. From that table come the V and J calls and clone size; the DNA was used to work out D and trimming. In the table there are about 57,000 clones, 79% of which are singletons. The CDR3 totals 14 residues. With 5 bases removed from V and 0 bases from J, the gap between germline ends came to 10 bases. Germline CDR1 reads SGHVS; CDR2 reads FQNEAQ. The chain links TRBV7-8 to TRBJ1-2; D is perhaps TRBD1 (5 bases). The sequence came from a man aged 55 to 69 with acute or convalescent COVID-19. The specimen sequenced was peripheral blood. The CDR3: CASSLGTANYGYTF. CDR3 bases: TGTGCCAGCAGCCTTGGGACTGCTAACTATGGCTACACCTTC. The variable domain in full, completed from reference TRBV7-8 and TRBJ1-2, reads GAGVSQSPRYKVAKRGQDVALRCDPISGHVSLFWYQQALGQGPEFLTYFQNEAQLDKSGLPSDRFFAERPEGSVSTLKIQRTQQEDSAVYLCASSLGTANYGYTFGSGTRLTVV.